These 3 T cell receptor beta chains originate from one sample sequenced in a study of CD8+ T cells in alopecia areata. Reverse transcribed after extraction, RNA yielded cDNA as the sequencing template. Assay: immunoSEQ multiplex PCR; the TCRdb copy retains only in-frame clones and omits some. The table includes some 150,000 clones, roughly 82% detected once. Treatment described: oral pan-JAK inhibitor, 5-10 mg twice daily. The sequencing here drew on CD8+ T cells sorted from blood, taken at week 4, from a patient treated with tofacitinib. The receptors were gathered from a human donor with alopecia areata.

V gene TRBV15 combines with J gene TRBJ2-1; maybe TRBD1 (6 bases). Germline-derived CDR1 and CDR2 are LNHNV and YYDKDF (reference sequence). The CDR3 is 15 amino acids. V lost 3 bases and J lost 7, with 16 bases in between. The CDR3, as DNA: TGTGCCACCAGCAGTAACAGGGTGATTAGAAATGAGCAGTTCTTC. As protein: CATSSNRVIRNEQFF.

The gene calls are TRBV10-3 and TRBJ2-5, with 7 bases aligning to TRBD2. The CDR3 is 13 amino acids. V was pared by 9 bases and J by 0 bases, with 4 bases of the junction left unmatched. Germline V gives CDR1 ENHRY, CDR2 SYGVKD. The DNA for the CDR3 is TGTGCCATTCTAGCGGAGTACCAAGAGACCCAGTACTTC. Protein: CAILAEYQETQYF.

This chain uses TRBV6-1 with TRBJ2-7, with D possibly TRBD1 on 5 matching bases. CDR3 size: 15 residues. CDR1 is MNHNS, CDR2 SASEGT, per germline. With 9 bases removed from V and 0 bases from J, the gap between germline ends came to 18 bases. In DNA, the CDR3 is TGTGCCAGAAGGGGAACGGAGTTCTTCTCCTACGAGCAGTACTTC. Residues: CARRGTEFFSYEQYF.